This TCR beta chain was recovered during a study of OX40 agonist ivuxolimab in advanced cancers. Overall study context: Partial responses were achieved by three patients, one with hepatocellular carcinoma and two with cutaneous melanoma.

Findings and caveats of the study: Partly responding patients at 0.1-3.0 mg/kg showed some of the smallest clonal expansion.

V dropped 3 bases and J dropped 7 bases, with 10 bases sitting between them. Per the germline V gene, CDR1 is SGHTA and CDR2 is FQGNSA. This CDR3 comprises 14 residues. Profiled with immunoSEQ multiplex PCR; TCRdb holds only in-frame clones, not every one. The sample includes about 150,000 clones, 90% of them seen just once. On this clone itself: Its cognate antigen is unknown.

V gene TRBV7-2 combines with J gene TRBJ1-6; weak D call: TRBD1 (5 bases). This receptor was obtained from an adult with an advanced solid tumor such as melanoma, head and neck, liver or kidney cancer. The sequencing used CD4+ or CD8+ T cells sorted from blood, collected in a trial of the OX40 agonist ivuxolimab. In DNA, the CDR3 is TGTGCCAGCAGCTTCCGGGACGAAAATTCACCCCTCCACTTT. Translated: CASSFRDENSPLHF. The entire variable domain, with the rest obtained from reference TRBV7-2 and TRBJ1-6, is as follows: GAGVSQSPSNKVTEKGKDVELRCDPISGHTALYWYRQSLGQGLEFLIYFQGNSAPDKSGLPSDRFSAERTGGSVSTLTIQRTQQEDSAVYLCASSFRDENSPLHFGNGTRLTVT.